This is a list of T cell receptor beta chains from one sample in a study of T cells after yellow fever vaccination. TCRdb processed the 5' RACE reads anew with MiXCR; each CDR3 protein has one entry. The sample lists more than 300,000 distinct CDR3 sequences; around 6.8% were seen once. This sample comprised PBMCs, obtained approximately 47 days after the first yellow fever vaccination. These receptors all stem from a man younger than 35 who received the YFV17D yellow fever vaccine. Each CDR3 is given with its conserved first and last residue. The order of the fields is CDR3 DNA, CDR3 protein, J gene, V gene, D gene, clone size. D genes are given only for firm matches. Size values are once, few and many counts, or a class for expanded clones, and some rows have none.

CDR3 DNA: TGCGCCAGCAGCTACCCCGACAGTTTCTATGGCTACACCTTC
CDR3 protein: CASSYPDSFYGYTF
J gene: TRBJ1-2
V gene: TRBV5-1
D gene: .
clone size: .

CDR3 DNA: TGTGCCAGCAGACGGACAGGGGACTATGGCTACACCTTC
CDR3 protein: CASRRTGDYGYTF
J gene: TRBJ1-2
V gene: TRBV3-1
D gene: TRBD1
clone size: many

CDR3 DNA: TGTGCCACCAGTGATTTTAGGGGGCGGGGGGGCAAGGAGACCCAGTACTTC
CDR3 protein: CATSDFRGRGGKETQYF
J gene: TRBJ2-5
V gene: TRBV24-1
D gene: TRBD2
clone size: .

CDR3 DNA: TGTGCCTGGAGTGTCGGAGGATCCTCCTACGAGCAGTACTTC
CDR3 protein: CAWSVGGSSYEQYF
J gene: TRBJ2-7
V gene: TRBV30
D gene: .
clone size: .

CDR3 DNA: TGCGCCAGCAGCCAGCCTTGGCATCTGATCCAAGAGACCCAGTACTTC
CDR3 protein: CASSQPWHLIQETQYF
J gene: TRBJ2-5
V gene: TRBV4-3
D gene: .
clone size: .

CDR3 DNA: TGTGCCAGCAGTTGGGGTGGAGCGGATGAAAAACTGTTTTTT
CDR3 protein: CASSWGGADEKLFF
J gene: TRBJ1-4
V gene: TRBV6-5
D gene: .
clone size: few

CDR3 DNA: TGCGCCAGCAGCTGGACTTCAGGGGACTACGAGCAGTACTTC
CDR3 protein: CASSWTSGDYEQYF
J gene: TRBJ2-7
V gene: TRBV5-1
D gene: .
clone size: few

CDR3 DNA: TGTGCCACTGTCTGGCAGACCGAGGGTGAGCAGTTCTTC
CDR3 protein: CATVWQTEGEQFF
J gene: TRBJ2-1
V gene: TRBV2
D gene: .
clone size: few

CDR3 DNA: TGTGCCAGCAGCTTCAGCGCCGGGGGGGTATCAGATACGCAGTATTTT
CDR3 protein: CASSFSAGGVSDTQYF
J gene: TRBJ2-3
V gene: TRBV11-2
D gene: TRBD2
clone size: few

CDR3 DNA: TGTGCCACCAGCCTCGAGGCTAGTCGGGGCGCCGGGGAGCTGTTTTTT
CDR3 protein: CATSLEASRGAGELFF
J gene: TRBJ2-2
V gene: TRBV15
D gene: .
clone size: .